Reported below is one TCR beta chain. Assay used: immunoSEQ multiplex PCR; TCRdb lists only in-frame clones, some missing. Found here are some 150,000 clones, less than 85% of them singletons; the top ten hold 4% to 4.5%. CDR3 length: 13 residues. The germline V gene has CDR1 SGHTA and CDR2 FQGNSA. V was trimmed by 6 bases and J by 2 bases, leaving 8 bases between them. This specimen comes from a study of blood T cell repertoires in COVID-19. Study details: Specimens from acute and convalescent COVID-19 originated in the United States, Italy and Spain. From T cells, B-cell-depleted T cells, or PBMCs came the material, which was cDNA or gDNA.

The study recruited people aged about 18 to 95 years across about two dozen US areas. Recovered status applied to Cohort 3 donors who had two consecutive negative PCRs. It also applied to those with clearance or with symptom resolution. This sequence joins TRBV7-2 and TRBJ1-5; a possible D gene is TRBD1 (5 bases). Sequencing was carried out using PBMCs or T cells enriched from blood (not recorded which). The receptor comes from a woman aged 45-65 years who had recovered from COVID-19. The CDR3, as DNA: TGTGCCAGCAGTCCGGGGGGCAATCAGCCCCAGCATTTT. Translation: CASSPGGNQPQHF. Full variable domain (rest looked up from reference TRBV7-2 and TRBJ1-5): GAGVSQSPSNKVTEKGKDVELRCDPISGHTALYWYRQSLGQGLEFLIYFQGNSAPDKSGLPSDRFSAERTGGSVSTLTIQRTQQEDSAVYLCASSPGGNQPQHFGDGTRLSIL.